The present T cell receptor beta chain was sequenced within a study of T cell changes during pregnancy in multiple sclerosis. This CDR3 comprises 17 residues. V was shortened by 2 bases and J by 1 base, with 17 bases between the two germline ends. Per the germline V gene, CDR1 is MNHEY and CDR2 is SMNVEV (reference sequence). Profiled with immunoSEQ multiplex PCR; TCRdb holds only in-frame clones, not every one. Here the sample spans about 79,000 clones, approximately 90% being singletons. The chain links TRBV27 to TRBJ2-5; perhaps TRBD2 as D (6 bases). Sequenced here: CD4+ T cells from peripheral blood mononuclear cells, sampled in the second trimester of pregnancy. The source of this sequence is a female donor with multiple sclerosis, enrolled in a pregnancy study. CDR3 sequence (DNA): TGTGCCAGCAGTTTACGGAGCCCGGCGGGACTCCAAGAGACCCAGTACTTC. Translated, it gives CASSLRSPAGLQETQYF.